The table lists the clone carrying this T cell receptor (beta chain) with a count of one. Germline V CDR1 and CDR2: MGHRA, YSYEKL. V shed 5 bases, J shed 4 bases, and the junction held 4 bases outside the gene matches. This CDR3 has 14 residues. The data belong to a study of cytomegalovirus exposure and HLA in healthy donors. Method: immunoSEQ multiplex PCR; TCRdb's copy keeps in-frame clones and lacks some. The sample holds tens of thousands of clones, less than 90% seen once. This receptor was obtained from a young woman in good health and CMV-seropositive. The V gene is TRBV4-1, the J gene TRBJ2-4; 8 bases match TRBD1. Sample: PBMCs. CDR3 protein: CASSSGQAKNIQYF. CDR3 in DNA: TGCGCCAGCAGCTCGGGACAGGCAAAAAACATTCAGTACTTC.